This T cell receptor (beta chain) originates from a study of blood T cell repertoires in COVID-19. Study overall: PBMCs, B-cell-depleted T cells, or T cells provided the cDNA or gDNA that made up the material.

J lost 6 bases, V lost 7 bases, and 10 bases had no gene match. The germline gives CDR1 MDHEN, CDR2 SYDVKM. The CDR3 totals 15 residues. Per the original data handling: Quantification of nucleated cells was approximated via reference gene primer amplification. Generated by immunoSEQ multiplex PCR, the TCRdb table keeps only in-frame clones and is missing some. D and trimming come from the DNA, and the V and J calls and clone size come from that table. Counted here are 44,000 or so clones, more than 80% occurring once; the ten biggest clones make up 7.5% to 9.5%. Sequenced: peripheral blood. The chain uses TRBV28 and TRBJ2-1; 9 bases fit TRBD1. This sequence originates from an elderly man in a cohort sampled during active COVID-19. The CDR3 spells CASTTKDRGGNEQFF. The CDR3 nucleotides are TGTGCCAGCACCACCAAGGACAGGGGAGGCAATGAGCAGTTCTTC.